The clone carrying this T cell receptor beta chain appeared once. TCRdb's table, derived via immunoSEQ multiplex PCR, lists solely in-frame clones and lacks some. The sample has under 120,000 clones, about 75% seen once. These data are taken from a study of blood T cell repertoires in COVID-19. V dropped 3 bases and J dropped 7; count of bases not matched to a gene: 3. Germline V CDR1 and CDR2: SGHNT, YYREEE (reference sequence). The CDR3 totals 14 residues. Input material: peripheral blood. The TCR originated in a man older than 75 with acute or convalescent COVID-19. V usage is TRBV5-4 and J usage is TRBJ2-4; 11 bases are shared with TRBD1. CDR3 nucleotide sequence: TGTGCCAGCAGCTGGTGGACAGGGGGCAACATTCAGTACTTC. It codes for CASSWWTGGNIQYF.